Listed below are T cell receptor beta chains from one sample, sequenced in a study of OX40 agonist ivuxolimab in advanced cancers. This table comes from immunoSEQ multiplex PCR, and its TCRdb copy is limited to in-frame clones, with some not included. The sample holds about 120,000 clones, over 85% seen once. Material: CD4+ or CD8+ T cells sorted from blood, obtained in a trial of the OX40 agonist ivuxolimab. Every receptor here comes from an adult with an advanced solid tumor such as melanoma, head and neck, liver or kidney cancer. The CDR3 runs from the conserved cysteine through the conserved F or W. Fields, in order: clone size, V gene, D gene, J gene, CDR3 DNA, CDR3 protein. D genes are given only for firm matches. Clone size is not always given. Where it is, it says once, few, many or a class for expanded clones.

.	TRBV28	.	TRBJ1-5	TGTGCCAGCAGTTTCCTTTATACACAGGGACAGCCCCAGCATTTT	CASSFLYTQGQPQHF
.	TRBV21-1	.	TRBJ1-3	TGTGCCAGCAGTACTTGCCAGACTGGCTCTGGAAACACCATATATTTT	CASSTCQTGSGNTIYF
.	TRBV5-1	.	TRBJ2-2	TGCGCCAGCGGGGACTCTGGACAGGTAGAGGCCGGGGAGCTGTTTTTT	CASGDSGQVEAGELFF
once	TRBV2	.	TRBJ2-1	TGTGCCAGCAGTGATGGGGGGGCGGATGAGCAGTTCTTC	CASSDGGADEQFF
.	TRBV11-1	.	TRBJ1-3	TGTGCCAGCAGCCAACAGGGATCTGGAAACACCATATATTTT	CASSQQGSGNTIYF
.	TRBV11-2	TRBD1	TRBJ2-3	TGTGCCAGCAGCAGAAGACAGGGGGCGACAGATACGCAGTATTTT	CASSRRQGATDTQYF
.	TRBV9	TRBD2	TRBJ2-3	TGTGCCAGCAGCGTAAATCGTGGCACTAGCGGTAGCACAGATACGCAGTATTTT	CASSVNRGTSGSTDTQYF
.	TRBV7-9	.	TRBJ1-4	TGTGCCAGCAGCCCAATTCTTAAGATACGGTGGAATGAAAAACTGTTTTTT	CASSPILKIRWNEKLFF
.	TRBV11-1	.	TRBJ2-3	TGTGCCAGCAGCTTAGCGGGTCGGACTACAGATACGCAGTATTTT	CASSLAGRTTDTQYF
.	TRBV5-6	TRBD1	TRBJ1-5	TGTGCCAGCAGCTCCATCTCAGATTCCGGGACAGGGAACCAGCCCCAGCATTTT	CASSSISDSGTGNQPQHF
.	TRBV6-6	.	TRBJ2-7	TGTGCCACCAGGGACTCTTCCTTTTTATACTACGAGCAGTACTTC	CATRDSSFLYYEQYF
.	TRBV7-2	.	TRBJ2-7	TGTGCCAGCAGCTTAGGCGGGATCCCCTCCTACGAGCAGTACTTC	CASSLGGIPSYEQYF
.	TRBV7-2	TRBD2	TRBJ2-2	TGTGCCAGCAGCCGGGGGGGACTAGCGGGCACCGGGGAGCTGTTTTTT	CASSRGGLAGTGELFF
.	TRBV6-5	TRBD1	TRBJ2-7	TGTGCCAGCAGTGAAACACAGGGGCTCGAGCAGTACTTC	CASSETQGLEQYF
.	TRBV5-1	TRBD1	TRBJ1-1	TGCGCCAGCAGCCCAGGGGGACTGAACACTGAAGCTTTCTTT	CASSPGGLNTEAFF
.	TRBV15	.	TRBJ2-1	TGTGCCACCAGCAGAGACCGAAATTGGAATGAGCAGTTCTTC	CATSRDRNWNEQFF
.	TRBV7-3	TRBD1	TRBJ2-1	TGTGCCAGCAGCCAATTAACCCGGTCAGGGGGCTTCAACAGTGAGCAGTTCTTC	CASSQLTRSGGFNSEQFF
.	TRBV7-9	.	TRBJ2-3	TGTGCCAGCAGCTTAGCGGGCAGGGACTCTAGCACAGATACGCAGTATTTT	CASSLAGRDSSTDTQYF
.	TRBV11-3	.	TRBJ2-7	TGTGCCAGCAGCCCTGGACAGCCTCCCTACGAGCAGTACTTC	CASSPGQPPYEQYF
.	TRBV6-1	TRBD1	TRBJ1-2	TGTGCCAGCAGGGACAGGGTAGGAGAAGGCTACACCTTC	CASRDRVGEGYTF
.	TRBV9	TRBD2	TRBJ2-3	TGTGCCAGCAGCGTAGGGGGACTAGCGGGAAGAGGAGATACGCAGTATTTT	CASSVGGLAGRGDTQYF
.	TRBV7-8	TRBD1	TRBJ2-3	TGTGCCAGCAGCTTAAGGACGACAGGGGGTACGGCAGATACGCAGTATTTT	CASSLRTTGGTADTQYF
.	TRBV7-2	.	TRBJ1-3	TGTGCCAGCAGCTCCTGGGCCGTCTCCTCTGGAAACACCATATATTTT	CASSSWAVSSGNTIYF
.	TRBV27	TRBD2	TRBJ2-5	TGTGCCAGCAGTTCCCCGGGGGGGCTAAGGACCCAGTACTTC	CASSSPGGLRTQYF
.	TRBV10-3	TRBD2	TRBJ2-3	TGTGCCATCAGGGGCGGGACTAGCGGTACAGATACGCAGTATTTT	CAIRGGTSGTDTQYF
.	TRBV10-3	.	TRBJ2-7	TGTGCCATCAGCAGTACCAGAAACGAGCAGTACTTC	CAISSTRNEQYF
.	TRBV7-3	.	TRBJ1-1	TGTGCCAGCAGCTTAATGGTCGCGGAGGGAACTGAAGCTTTCTTT	CASSLMVAEGTEAFF
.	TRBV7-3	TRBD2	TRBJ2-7	TGTGCCAGCAGCAACCGCGGGACTAGCGAGAACTACGAGCAGTACTTC	CASSNRGTSENYEQYF
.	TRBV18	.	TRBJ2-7	TGTGCCAGCTCACCACGGTCAGGGGGCGACGGAGCGGGAATCTACGAGCAGTACTTC	CASSPRSGGDGAGIYEQYF
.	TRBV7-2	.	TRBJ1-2	TGTGCCAGCAGCTCAGGTGGTGGCTACACCTTC	CASSSGGGYTF
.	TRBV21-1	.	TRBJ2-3	TGTGCCAGCAGCAAAGGCCTAGCGGGGGGAGATACGCAGTATTTT	CASSKGLAGGDTQYF
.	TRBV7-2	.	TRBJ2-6	TGTGCCAGCAGCTTAACAGGGACCCCATCTGGGGCCAACGTCCTGACTTTC	CASSLTGTPSGANVLTF
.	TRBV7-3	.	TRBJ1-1	TGTGCCAGCAGCGACCCACAGGGTGGGATAACTGAAGCTTTCTTT	CASSDPQGGITEAFF
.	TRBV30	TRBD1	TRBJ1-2	TGTGCCTGGCACCGGGACAGGAGCCATTATGGCTACACCTTC	CAWHRDRSHYGYTF
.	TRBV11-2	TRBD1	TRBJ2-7	TGTGCCAGCAGCCTCGGGACAGGAGCCTACGAGCAGTACTTC	CASSLGTGAYEQYF
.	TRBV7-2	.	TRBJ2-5	TGTGCCAGCAGCTCCCCCCCAACCCGGGAGACCCAGTACTTC	CASSSPPTRETQYF
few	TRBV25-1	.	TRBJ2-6	TGTGCCAGCAGTGTGGTGGGGGGACTCACCTCTGGGGCCAACGTCCTGACTTTC	CASSVVGGLTSGANVLTF
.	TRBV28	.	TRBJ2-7	TGTGCCAGCAGCCACCGGGCCTACGAGCAGTACTTC	CASSHRAYEQYF
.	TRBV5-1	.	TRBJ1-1	TGCGCCAGCAGCTTAGTACAGGGAAAGGACACTGAAGCTTTCTTT	CASSLVQGKDTEAFF
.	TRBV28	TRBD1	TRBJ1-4	TGTGCCAGCAGTGCCACCGGGACAGGGTCTAAAAAACTGTTTTTT	CASSATGTGSKKLFF
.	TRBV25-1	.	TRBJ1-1	TGTGCCAGCAGTGCCAGGGCGACCACTGAAGCTTTCTTT	CASSARATTEAFF
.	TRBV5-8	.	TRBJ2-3	TGTGCCAGCAGCTTGGTAACTGGGCGAACAGATACGCAGTATTTT	CASSLVTGRTDTQYF
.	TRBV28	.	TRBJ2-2	TGTGCCAGCAGTCTGCCCGGTCGAAGGACCGGGGAGCTGTTTTTT	CASSLPGRRTGELFF
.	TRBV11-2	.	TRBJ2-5	TGTGCCAGCAGCTTAGATGGGGGGTGGGAGACCCAGTACTTC	CASSLDGGWETQYF
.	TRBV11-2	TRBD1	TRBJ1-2	TGTGCCAGCAGCAGGGAGACAGGGCCCCACGCGGGCTATGGCTACACCTTC	CASSRETGPHAGYGYTF
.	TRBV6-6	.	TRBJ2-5	TGTGCCAGCAGTTACTCTGGTCAAGAGACCCAGTACTTC	CASSYSGQETQYF